A single sample gave rise to the 13 T cell receptor beta chains below, sequenced in a study of CD8 T cells in ankylosing spondylitis. Study outcomes and limitations: Roughly eight highly homologous variants made up a TCR beta motif that seemed to typify ankylosing spondylitis blood.

TCRdb recomputed calls from the 5' RACE reads with MiXCR, one row per CDR3 protein. This table has under 250,000 distinct CDR3 sequences, 7.3% appearing once. For these TCRs, the target antigens are not known. Sequenced input: blood, either unsorted or a sorted T cell fraction (not recorded which). Every receptor here comes from a male donor with ankylosing spondylitis.

This clonotype appeared many times. The chain has TRBV6-2 or TRBV6-3 and TRBJ1-1, with D perhaps TRBD1 (6 bases). This CDR3 is 16 amino acids long. Germline assignment: CDR1 MNHEY and CDR2 SVGEGT. The germline V and J ends were trimmed by 2 bases and 2 bases, with 15 bases remaining between them. CDR3 DNA: TGTGCCAGCAGTTACGAGACCCGGACAGCTAACACTGAAGCTTTCTTT. Its protein product is CASSYETRTANTEAFF.

This clonotype has at least ten counts. J is TRBJ2-3 and V is TRBV4-1; 7 bases line up with TRBD1. This CDR3 has 16 amino acids. V shed 1 base and J 3 bases; nucleotides not matched to a gene: 7. CDR1 MGHRA and CDR2 YSYEKL come from the germline V gene. In DNA form, the CDR3 reads TGCGCCAGCAGCCAAGGAGGGGGACAGCGAACAGATACGCAGTATTTT. Amino acids: CASSQGGGQRTDTQYF.

In its sample, this clonotype was seen many times. The CDR3 loop reads CASRDTYNEQFF. The CDR3 DNA reads TGTGCCAGCCGGGACACCTACAATGAGCAGTTCTTC. The chain links TRBV7-2 to TRBJ2-1; tentatively, D is TRBD1 (6 bases). Trimming removed 8 bases from V and 2 bases from J, with 7 bases in between. The CDR3 consists of 12 residues. Germline V gene sequence: CDR1 SGHTA, CDR2 FQGNSA.

This clonotype was found many times. J is TRBJ2-2 and V is TRBV5-6; D call uncertain. The germline V and J ends were trimmed by 0 bases and 7 bases, with 7 bases remaining between them. Germline assignment: CDR1 SGHDT and CDR2 YYEEEE. The CDR3 length is 13 residues. The CDR3 nucleotides are TGTGCCAGCAGCTTGGGAGTTGGCGGGGAGCTGTTTTTT. This codes for CASSLGVGGELFF.

This clonotype was recorded a few times. The DNA for the CDR3 is TGCGCCAGCAGCACGGGACAGGAGAACACCGGGGAGCTGTTTTTT. This translates into CASSTGQENTGELFF. The gene calls are TRBV5-1 and TRBJ2-2; 8 bases align to TRBD1. Germline CDR1 reads SGHRS; CDR2 reads YFSETQ. The length of the CDR3 is 15 residues. V lost 4 bases to trimming and J lost 1 base; unmatched junction nucleotides: 3. The variable domain in full, with the rest retrieved from reference TRBV5-1 and TRBJ2-2, is KAGVTQTPRYLIKTRGQQVTLSCSPISGHRSVSWYQQTPGQGLQFLFEYFSETQRNKGNFPGRFSGRQFSNSRSEMNVSTLELGDSALYLCASSTGQENTGELFFGEGSRLTVL.

In its sample, this clonotype was seen many times. The chain uses TRBV4-3 and TRBJ2-7; 8 nucleotides match TRBD2. CDR3 length: 15 residues. J lost 2 bases, V lost 0 bases, and 3 bases had no gene match. Germline V gives CDR1 LGHNA, CDR2 YSLEER. CDR3 DNA sequence: TGCGCCAGCAGCCAAGATACTAGCGGTACCTACGAGCAGTACTTC. Amino acids: CASSQDTSGTYEQYF.

This clonotype was observed a handful of times. The V call is TRBV5-6, the J call TRBJ1-6; 8 nucleotides align to TRBD1. V dropped 0 bases and J dropped 5; count of bases not matched to a gene: 4. The CDR3 has 16 amino acids. The germline gives CDR1 SGHDT, CDR2 YYEEEE. The CDR3 DNA sequence: TGTGCCAGCAGCTTGGTCGGACAGGGACATAATTCACCCCTCCACTTT. This codes for CASSLVGQGHNSPLHF.

Many counts were recorded for this clonotype. The chain employs TRBV6-2 or TRBV6-3 and TRBJ2-7; maybe TRBD2 (6 bases). The CDR3 totals 16 residues. The V and J ends lost 2 bases and 6 bases respectively, with 20 bases between them. Germline CDR1 is MNHEY and CDR2 is SVGEGT. Written as DNA, the CDR3 is TGTGCCAGCAGTTACCCCACCCGGACGAGGGACTCCGAGCAGTACTTC. Amino acids: CASSYPTRTRDSEQYF.

This sequence joins TRBV28 and TRBJ2-1; tentatively, D is TRBD1 or TRBD2 (5 bases each). V lost 6 bases and J 3 bases, leaving 18 bases between the germline ends. Germline CDR1 reads MDHEN; CDR2 reads SYDVKM. CDR3 length: 16 residues. This CDR3 is CASRGPSRVGYNEQFF. The CDR3 DNA sequence: TGTGCCAGCAGGGGACCCTCAAGGGTAGGCTACAATGAGCAGTTCTTC.

The chain combines TRBV6-5 with TRBJ2-1; the D gene is possibly TRBD1 (6 bases). CDR1 is MNHEY, CDR2 SVGAGI, per germline. This CDR3 is 14 amino acids long. Trimming took 7 bases from V and 8 from J, leaving 18 bases between them. For the CDR3, the DNA is TGTGCCAGCACCCCAGTAGGACAGAGCTATGAGCAGTTCTTC. It encodes CASTPVGQSYEQFF.

This clonotype was recorded at least ten times. This rearrangement joins TRBV29-1 to TRBJ1-1, with D maybe TRBD1 (6 bases). CDR3 length equals 12 residues. Germline CDR1 is SQVTM and CDR2 is ANQGSEA. The germline V and J ends were trimmed by 1 base and 8 bases, with 11 bases remaining between them. The CDR3, as DNA: TGCAGCGTTGAAGGCGGGACAAGAGAAGCTTTCTTT. Translating gives CSVEGGTREAFF.

This clonotype was detected many times. The rearrangement uses TRBV27 and TRBJ2-7, with a possible D match to TRBD2 (6 bases). The CDR3 has 14 residues. The germline V and J ends were trimmed by 2 bases and 0 bases, with 8 bases remaining between them. The germline gives CDR1 MNHEY, CDR2 SMNVEV (reference sequence). CDR3 protein: CASSLAGFSYEQYF. CDR3 bases: TGTGCCAGCAGTTTAGCGGGGTTCTCCTACGAGCAGTACTTC.

The table lists this clonotype with many counts. This CDR3 is CASSSPVKETQYF. The DNA for the CDR3 is TGTGCCAGCAGTTCCCCGGTCAAAGAGACCCAGTACTTC. The chain carries TRBV6-2 or TRBV6-3 and TRBJ2-5; no firm D call. V lost 4 bases and J lost 3, with 9 bases in between. CDR3 length: 13 residues. The germline gives CDR1 MNHEY, CDR2 SVGEGT.